This paragraph covers one T cell receptor (beta chain) sequence. Its matching antigen is unknown. PCR used 60 Vbeta primers and 13 Jbeta primers. TCRdb keeps only in-frame clones here, not all; method: immunoSEQ multiplex PCR. The data hold some 85,000 clones, with roughly three quarters observed a single time. The source of the sample is a study of cytomegalovirus exposure and HLA in healthy donors. Study outcomes and limitations: Earlier analysis found most TCR beta V segments productive about 87% or about 30% of the time. It was shown in a later analysis that HLA-associated TCR beta chains were more clonally expanded than other, equally common chains.

There are 14 residues in the CDR3. CDR1 is LNHDA, CDR2 SQIVND, per germline (reference sequence). Trimming took off 5 bases at V and 7 bases at J, with 15 bases between the two ends. This sequence was found in a man aged 25-45 years in good health and CMV-seronegative. The sequenced sample was PBMCs. The chain recombines TRBV19 with TRBJ2-1; D might be TRBD2 (5 bases). DNA of the CDR3: TGTGCCAGTAGTCCCTTGAGTAGCGTTAATGAGCAGTTCTTC. It translates to CASSPLSSVNEQFF.